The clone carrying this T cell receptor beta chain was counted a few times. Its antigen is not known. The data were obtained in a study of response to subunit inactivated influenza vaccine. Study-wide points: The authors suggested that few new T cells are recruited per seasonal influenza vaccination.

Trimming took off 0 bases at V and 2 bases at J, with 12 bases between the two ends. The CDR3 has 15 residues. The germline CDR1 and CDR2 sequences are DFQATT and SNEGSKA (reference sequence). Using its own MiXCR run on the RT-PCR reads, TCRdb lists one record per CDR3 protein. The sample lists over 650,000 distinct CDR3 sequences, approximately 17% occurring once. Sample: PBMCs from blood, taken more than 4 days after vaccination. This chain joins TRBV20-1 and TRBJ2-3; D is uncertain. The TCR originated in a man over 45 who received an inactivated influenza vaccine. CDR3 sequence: CSARDLVTNTDTQYF. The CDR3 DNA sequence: TGCAGTGCTAGAGATCTTGTCACCAACACAGATACGCAGTATTTT.